Listed below are T cell receptor beta chains from one sample, sequenced in a study of radiation and T cells in renal cell carcinoma. Measured with immunoSEQ multiplex PCR; TCRdb has only the in-frame clones, and not every one. This table holds approximately 150,000 clones, around nine tenths found once. The sequencing here drew on blood, taken from a patient whose treatment included radiotherapy and nephrectomy. These receptors were taken from a woman between 45 and 65 years old with renal cell carcinoma. Both conserved end residues are trimmed from each CDR3. Clone size appears in some rows only: once, few, many, or a class for an expanded clone.

NA	TRBV5-1	TRBJ2-1	ASSLLSGSSYNEQF
NA	TRBV6-1	TRBJ2-7	ASIGGRAGYEQY
NA	TRBV6-4	TRBJ2-7	ASRTGGEQY
NA	TRBV5-1	TRBJ2-7	ASSPGLAGGISYEQY
NA	TRBV7-2	TRBJ1-1	ASSQNGENTEAF
NA	TRBV30	TRBJ2-4	AWDLAKNIQY
NA	TRBV11-2	TRBJ2-7	ASSLGGGAVYEQY
NA	TRBV6-1	TRBJ2-1	ASWLSGEQF
NA	TRBV6-5	TRBJ2-7	ASSSGQEGDEQY
NA	TRBV7-2	TRBJ2-7	ASSAAGSSYEQY
NA	TRBV10-3	TRBJ2-7	AISEHGGDREQY
once	TRBV5-3	TRBJ1-3	ASNPGGQVAGNTIY
NA	TRBV6-5	TRBJ2-7	ASSYSGPGGFYEQY
NA	TRBV10-2	TRBJ2-7	ASIPRDRAYSPHEQY
NA	TRBV9	TRBJ2-1	ASSVGSGTGSYNEQF
few	TRBV5-4	TRBJ2-7	ASSLDFGVSYEQY
NA	TRBV10-3	TRBJ1-1	AIRETDRAF
NA	TRBV28	TRBJ2-5	ASSLAGTDTQETQY
NA	TRBV19	TRBJ1-3	ASSKDRSSGNTIY
NA	TRBV2	TRBJ1-1	ASRGTGGNTEAF
NA	TRBV9	TRBJ2-3	ASSPSVLVADTQY
NA	TRBV5-1	TRBJ1-1	ASSWVQGSTEAF
NA	TRBV7-9	TRBJ2-7	ASRLGAYEQY
NA	TRBV7-9	TRBJ2-6	ASSLTRGSGANVLT
NA	TRBV2	TRBJ1-2	ASSIGQGIQSYT
NA	TRBV5-8	TRBJ1-2	ASSLAWEGPVGGYT
NA	TRBV30	TRBJ1-2	AWSPDRDYGYT
NA	TRBV6-6	TRBJ1-2	ASSYRQGWYGYT
NA	TRBV28	TRBJ2-1	ASIGYASYNEQF
NA	TRBV10-1	TRBJ2-1	ASSDRVEGNEQF
NA	TRBV5-1	TRBJ2-1	ASSSRLAGVNEQF
NA	TRBV11-3	TRBJ2-3	ASSSLTDTDTQY
NA	TRBV30	TRBJ1-1	AWSVQGETNTEAF
NA	TRBV18	TRBJ2-7	ASSLSPQGTSEQY
NA	TRBV4-1	TRBJ2-2	ASSHPGRDGLGELF
NA	TRBV7-2	TRBJ2-2	ASSSGPGLNTGELF
NA	TRBV5-1	TRBJ2-7	ASSWGTVSSYEQY
NA	TRBV5-6	TRBJ2-3	ASSLRNLAGGSTDTQY
once	TRBV9	TRBJ2-1	ASSVVGGPYNEQF
NA	TRBV28	TRBJ1-2	ASGQGYEGYT
NA	TRBV6-1	TRBJ1-4	ASGLGVNEKLF
once	TRBV7-2	TRBJ2-7	ASSRGRDYEQY
few	TRBV4-3	TRBJ1-1	ASSQEVRLMNTEAF
NA	TRBV30	TRBJ1-5	AWSVFGDQPQH
NA	TRBV18	TRBJ1-1	ASSWDRSAEAF
NA	TRBV18	TRBJ2-1	ASSPGQSLGVEQF
few	TRBV6-1	TRBJ2-1	ASSELYRGAYNEQF
once	TRBV19	TRBJ1-1	ASSKDRALDTEAF
NA	TRBV4-3	TRBJ2-2	ASSQETRTANTGELF
NA	TRBV28	TRBJ2-7	ASIPGGAREQY
NA	TRBV19	TRBJ1-2	ASGPRMRGDGYT
NA	TRBV2	TRBJ2-5	ASSASASARETQY
NA	TRBV7-2	TRBJ1-5	ASSLAGSSNQPQH
NA	TRBV5-6	TRBJ1-6	ASSHGTANSPLH
NA	TRBV19	TRBJ1-1	ASSLGTGVLWTEAF
NA	TRBV7-2	TRBJ1-6	ASSLSTDSPLH
NA	TRBV6-1	TRBJ2-7	ASSDGLGYEQY
NA	TRBV11-2	TRBJ1-1	ASSPTTGGTEAF